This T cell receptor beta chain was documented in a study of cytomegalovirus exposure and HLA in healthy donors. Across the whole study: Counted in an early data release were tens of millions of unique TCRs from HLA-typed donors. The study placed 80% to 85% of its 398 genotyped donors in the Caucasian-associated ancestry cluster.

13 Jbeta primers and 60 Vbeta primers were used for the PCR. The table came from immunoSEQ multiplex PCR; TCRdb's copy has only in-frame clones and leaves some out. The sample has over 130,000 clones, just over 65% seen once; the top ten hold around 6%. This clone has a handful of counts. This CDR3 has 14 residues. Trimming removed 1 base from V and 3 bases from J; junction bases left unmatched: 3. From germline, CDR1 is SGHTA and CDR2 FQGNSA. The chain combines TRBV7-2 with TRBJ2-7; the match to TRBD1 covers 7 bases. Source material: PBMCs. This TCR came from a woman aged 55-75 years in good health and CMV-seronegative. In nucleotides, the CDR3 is TGTGCCAGCAGCTTAGGACAGGGAGTCTACGAGCAGTACTTC. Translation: CASSLGQGVYEQYF.